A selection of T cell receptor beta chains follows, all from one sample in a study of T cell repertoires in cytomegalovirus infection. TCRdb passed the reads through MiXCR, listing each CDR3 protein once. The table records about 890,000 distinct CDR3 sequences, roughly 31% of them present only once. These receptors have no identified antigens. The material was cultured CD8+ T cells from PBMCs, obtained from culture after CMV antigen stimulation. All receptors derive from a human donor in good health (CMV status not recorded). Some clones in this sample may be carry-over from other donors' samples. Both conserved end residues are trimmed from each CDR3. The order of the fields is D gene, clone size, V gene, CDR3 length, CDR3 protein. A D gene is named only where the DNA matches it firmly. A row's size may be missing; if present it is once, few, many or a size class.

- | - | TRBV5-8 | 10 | ASSLGPGSQY
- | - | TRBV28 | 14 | ASRQGRLPVFYGYT
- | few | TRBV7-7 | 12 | ASSRWRGQETQY
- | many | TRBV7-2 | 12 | ASSLLAVTYEQY
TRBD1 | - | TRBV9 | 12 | ASSAEGDSYGYT
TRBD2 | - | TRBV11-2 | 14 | ASSLRAGVPTDTQY
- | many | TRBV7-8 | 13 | ASSLVDPGREKLF
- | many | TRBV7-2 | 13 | ASSLASQGTHEQY
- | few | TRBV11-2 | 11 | ASSLAMGIEAF
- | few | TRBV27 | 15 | ASSPLNISSMNTEAF
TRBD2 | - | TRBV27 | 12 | ASSPGTTHDAQY
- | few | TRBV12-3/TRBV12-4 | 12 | ASSSGPKTDTQY
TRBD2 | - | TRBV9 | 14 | ASLGTPERGTNVLT
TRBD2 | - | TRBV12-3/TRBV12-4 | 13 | ASSSTSGGTIEQF